This TCR beta chain was captured in a study of blood T cell repertoires in COVID-19. This clone was seen just once. Generated by immunoSEQ multiplex PCR, the TCRdb table keeps only in-frame clones and is missing some. This sample has about 52,000 clones, with roughly 88% found just once. Germline V gene sequence: CDR1 SGHRS, CDR2 YFSETQ. This CDR3 spans 14 amino acids. V gave up 3 bases and J gave up 4 bases; unmatched junction bases: 4. The chain couples TRBV5-1 to TRBJ2-5, with TRBD1 matching over 9 bases. Sequenced: peripheral blood. The receptor's source is a human donor in a cohort sampled during active COVID-19. The CDR3, as DNA: TGCGCCAGCAGCTCGGGACAGGGAAGAGAGACCCAGTACTTC. The encoded protein is CASSSGQGRETQYF.